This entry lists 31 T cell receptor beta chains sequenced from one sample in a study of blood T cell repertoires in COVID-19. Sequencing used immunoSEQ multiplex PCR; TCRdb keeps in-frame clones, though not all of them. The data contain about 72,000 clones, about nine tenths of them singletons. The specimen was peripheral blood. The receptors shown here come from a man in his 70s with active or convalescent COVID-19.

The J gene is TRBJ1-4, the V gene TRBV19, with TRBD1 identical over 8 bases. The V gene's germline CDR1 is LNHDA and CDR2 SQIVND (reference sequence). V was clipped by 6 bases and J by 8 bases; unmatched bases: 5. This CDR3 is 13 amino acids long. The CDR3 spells CASRARGHEKLFF. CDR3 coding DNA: TGTGCCAGTAGGGCCAGGGGGCACGAAAAACTGTTTTTT.

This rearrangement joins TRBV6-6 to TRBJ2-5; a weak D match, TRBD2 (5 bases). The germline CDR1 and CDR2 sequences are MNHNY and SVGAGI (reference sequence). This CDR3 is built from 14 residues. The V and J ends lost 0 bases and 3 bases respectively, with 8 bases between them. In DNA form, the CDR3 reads TGTGCCAGCAGTTACTCCGGGATAGAAGAGACCCAGTACTTC. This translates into CASSYSGIEETQYF.

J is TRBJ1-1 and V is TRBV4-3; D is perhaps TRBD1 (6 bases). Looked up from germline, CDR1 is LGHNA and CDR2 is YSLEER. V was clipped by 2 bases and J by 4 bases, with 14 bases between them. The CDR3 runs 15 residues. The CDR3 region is CASSQNPGVGTEAFF. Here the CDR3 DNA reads TGCGCCAGCAGCCAAAATCCAGGGGTGGGCACTGAAGCTTTCTTT.

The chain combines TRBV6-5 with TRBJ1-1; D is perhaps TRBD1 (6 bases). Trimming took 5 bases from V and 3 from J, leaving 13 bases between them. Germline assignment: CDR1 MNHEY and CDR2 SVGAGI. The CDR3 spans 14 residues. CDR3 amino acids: CASSRFSGDTEAFF. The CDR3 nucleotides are TGTGCCAGCAGTAGGTTCTCAGGGGACACTGAAGCTTTCTTT.

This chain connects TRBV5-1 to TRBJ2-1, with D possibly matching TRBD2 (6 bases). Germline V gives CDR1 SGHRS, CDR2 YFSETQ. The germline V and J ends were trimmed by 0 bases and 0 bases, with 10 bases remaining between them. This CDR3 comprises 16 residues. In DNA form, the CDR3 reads TGCGCCAGCAGCTTGGCGGGAGATAGCTCCTACAATGAGCAGTTCTTC. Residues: CASSLAGDSSYNEQFF.

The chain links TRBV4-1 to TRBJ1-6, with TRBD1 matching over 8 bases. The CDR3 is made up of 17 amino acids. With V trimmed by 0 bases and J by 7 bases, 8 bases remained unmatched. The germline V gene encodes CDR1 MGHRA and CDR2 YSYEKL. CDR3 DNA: TGCGCCAGCAGCCAAGATCCCCAGGGGGCAGTAAATTCACCCCTCCACTTT. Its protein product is CASSQDPQGAVNSPLHF.

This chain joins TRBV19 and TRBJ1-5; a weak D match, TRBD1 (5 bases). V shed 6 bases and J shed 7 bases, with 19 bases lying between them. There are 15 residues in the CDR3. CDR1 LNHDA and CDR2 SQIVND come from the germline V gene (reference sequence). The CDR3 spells CASRGTGLPLQPQHF. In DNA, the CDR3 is TGTGCCAGTAGGGGAACGGGACTCCCTTTGCAGCCCCAGCATTTT.

CDR3 region: CASFLGGGARRGTEAFF. In DNA, the CDR3 is TGTGCCAGCTTCCTCGGAGGGGGGGCGCGGAGAGGCACTGAAGCTTTCTTT. This chain links TRBV18 with TRBJ1-1, with a possible D match to TRBD1 (6 bases). Looked up from germline, CDR1 is KGHSH and CDR2 is LQKENI. Trimming stripped 7 bases from V and 4 bases from J, with 25 bases between. The CDR3 extends over 17 amino acids.

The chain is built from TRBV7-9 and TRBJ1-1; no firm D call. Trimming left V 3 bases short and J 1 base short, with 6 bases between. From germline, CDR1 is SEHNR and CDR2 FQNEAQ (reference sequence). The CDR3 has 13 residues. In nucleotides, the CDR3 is TGTGCCAGCAGCTTTGAGGGGAACACTGAAGCTTTCTTT. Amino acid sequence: CASSFEGNTEAFF.

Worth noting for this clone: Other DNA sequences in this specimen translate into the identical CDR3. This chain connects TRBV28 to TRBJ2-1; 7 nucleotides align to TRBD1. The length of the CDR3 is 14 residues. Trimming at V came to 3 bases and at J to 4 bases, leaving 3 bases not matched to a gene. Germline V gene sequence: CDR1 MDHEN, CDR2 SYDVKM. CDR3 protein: CASSFRDSYNEQFF. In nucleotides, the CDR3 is TGTGCCAGCAGTTTCCGGGACAGTTACAATGAGCAGTTCTTC.

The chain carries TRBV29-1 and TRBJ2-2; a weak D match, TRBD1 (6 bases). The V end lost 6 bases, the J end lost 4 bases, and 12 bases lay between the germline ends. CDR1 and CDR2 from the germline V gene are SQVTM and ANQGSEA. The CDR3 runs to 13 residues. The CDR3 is CSVRTDTTGELFF. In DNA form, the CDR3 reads TGCAGCGTCAGGACAGACACCACCGGGGAGCTGTTTTTT.

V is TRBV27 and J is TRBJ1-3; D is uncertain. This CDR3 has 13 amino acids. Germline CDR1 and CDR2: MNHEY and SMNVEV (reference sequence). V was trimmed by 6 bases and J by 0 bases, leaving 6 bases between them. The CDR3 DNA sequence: TGTGCCAGCAGCCCCGGCTCTGGAAACACCATATATTTT. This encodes CASSPGSGNTIYF.

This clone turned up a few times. The CDR3 is CASSLGGGGLGETQYF. The CDR3, as DNA: TGCGCCAGCAGCTTGGGCGGGGGCGGATTAGGAGAGACCCAGTACTTC. V usage is TRBV5-1 and J usage is TRBJ2-5; weak D call: TRBD2 (7 bases). The CDR3 is made up of 16 amino acids. Germline values: CDR1 SGHRS, CDR2 YFSETQ. The V end lost 0 bases, the J end lost 4 bases, and 16 bases lay between the germline ends.

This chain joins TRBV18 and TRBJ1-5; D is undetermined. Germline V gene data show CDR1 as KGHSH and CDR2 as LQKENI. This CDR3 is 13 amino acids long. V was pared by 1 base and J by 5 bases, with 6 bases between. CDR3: CASSPLEDQPQHF. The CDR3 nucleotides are TGTGCCAGCTCACCACTAGAGGATCAGCCCCAGCATTTT.

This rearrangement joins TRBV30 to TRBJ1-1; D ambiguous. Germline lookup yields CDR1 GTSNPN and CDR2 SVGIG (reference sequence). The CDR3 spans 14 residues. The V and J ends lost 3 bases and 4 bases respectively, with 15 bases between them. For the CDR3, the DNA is TGTGCCTGGAGCGTTGTGGTTAGCGGCACTGAAGCTTTCTTT. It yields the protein CAWSVVVSGTEAFF.

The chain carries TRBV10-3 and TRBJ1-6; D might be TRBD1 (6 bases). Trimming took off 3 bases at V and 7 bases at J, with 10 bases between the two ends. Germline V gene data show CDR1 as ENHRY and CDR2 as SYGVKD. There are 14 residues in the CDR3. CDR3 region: CAISERQENSPLHF. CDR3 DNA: TGTGCCATCAGTGAAAGACAGGAGAATTCACCCCTCCACTTT.

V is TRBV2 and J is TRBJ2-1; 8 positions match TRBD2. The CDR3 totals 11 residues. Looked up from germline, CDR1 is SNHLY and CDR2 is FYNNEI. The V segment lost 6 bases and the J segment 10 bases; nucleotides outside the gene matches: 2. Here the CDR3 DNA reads TGTGCCAGCAGGCGGGGGGAAGAGCAGTTCTTC. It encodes CASRRGEEQFF. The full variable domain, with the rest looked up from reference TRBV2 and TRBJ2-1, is EPEVTQTPSHQVTQMGQEVILRCVPISNHLYFYWYRQILGQKVEFLVSFYNNEISEKSEIFDDQFSVERPDGSNFTLKIRSTKLEDSAMYFCASRRGEEQFFGPGTRLTVL.

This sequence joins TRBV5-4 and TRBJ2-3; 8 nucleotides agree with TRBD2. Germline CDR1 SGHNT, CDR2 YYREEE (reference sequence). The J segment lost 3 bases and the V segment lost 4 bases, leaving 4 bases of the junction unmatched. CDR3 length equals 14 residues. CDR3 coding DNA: TGTGCCAGCAGCCTGGGGACTAGGACAGATACGCAGTATTTT. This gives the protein CASSLGTRTDTQYF.

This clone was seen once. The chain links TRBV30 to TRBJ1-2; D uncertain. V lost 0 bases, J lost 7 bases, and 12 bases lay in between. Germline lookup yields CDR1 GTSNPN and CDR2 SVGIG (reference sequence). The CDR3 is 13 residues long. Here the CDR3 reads CAWSVGGEAGYTF. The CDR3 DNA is TGTGCCTGGAGTGTCGGTGGGGAGGCTGGCTACACCTTC.

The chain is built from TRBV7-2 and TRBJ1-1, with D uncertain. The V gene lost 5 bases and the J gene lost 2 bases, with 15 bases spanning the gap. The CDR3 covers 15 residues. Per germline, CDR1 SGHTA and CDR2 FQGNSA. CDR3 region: CASSPERWANTEAFF. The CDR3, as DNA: TGTGCCAGCAGCCCCGAGAGATGGGCCAACACTGAAGCTTTCTTT.

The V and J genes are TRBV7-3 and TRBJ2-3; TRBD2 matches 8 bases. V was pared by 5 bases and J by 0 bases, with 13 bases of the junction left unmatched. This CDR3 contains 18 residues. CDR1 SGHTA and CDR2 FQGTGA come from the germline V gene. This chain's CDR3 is CASSRYATTSGSTDTQYF. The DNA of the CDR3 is TGTGCCAGCAGCCGATACGCCACCACTAGCGGAAGCACAGATACGCAGTATTTT.

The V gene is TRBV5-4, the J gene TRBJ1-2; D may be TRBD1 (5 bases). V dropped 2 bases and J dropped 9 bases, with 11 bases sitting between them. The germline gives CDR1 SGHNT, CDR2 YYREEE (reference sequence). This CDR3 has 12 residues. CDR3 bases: TGTGCCAGCAGCTTAATGACAGACAGCTACACCTTC. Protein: CASSLMTDSYTF.

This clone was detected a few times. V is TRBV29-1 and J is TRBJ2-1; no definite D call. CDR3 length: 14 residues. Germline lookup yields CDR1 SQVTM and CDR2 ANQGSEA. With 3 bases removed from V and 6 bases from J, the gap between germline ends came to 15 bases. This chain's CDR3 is CSVDQRLVGNEQFF. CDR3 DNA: TGCAGCGTTGATCAAAGGCTAGTTGGCAATGAGCAGTTCTTC.

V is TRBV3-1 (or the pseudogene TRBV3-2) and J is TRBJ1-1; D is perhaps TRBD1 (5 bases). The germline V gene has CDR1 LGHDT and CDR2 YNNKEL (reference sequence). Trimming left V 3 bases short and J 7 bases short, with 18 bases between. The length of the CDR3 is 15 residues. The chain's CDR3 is CASSQTLRVNGEAFF. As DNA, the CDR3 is TGTGCCAGCAGCCAGACGCTCAGGGTGAATGGTGAAGCTTTCTTT.

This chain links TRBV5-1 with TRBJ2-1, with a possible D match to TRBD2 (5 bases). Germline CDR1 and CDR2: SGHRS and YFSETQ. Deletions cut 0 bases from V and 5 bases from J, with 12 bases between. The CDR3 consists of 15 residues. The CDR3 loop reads CASSLAAGIHNEQFF. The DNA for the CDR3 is TGCGCCAGCAGCTTGGCCGCCGGGATACACAATGAGCAGTTCTTC.

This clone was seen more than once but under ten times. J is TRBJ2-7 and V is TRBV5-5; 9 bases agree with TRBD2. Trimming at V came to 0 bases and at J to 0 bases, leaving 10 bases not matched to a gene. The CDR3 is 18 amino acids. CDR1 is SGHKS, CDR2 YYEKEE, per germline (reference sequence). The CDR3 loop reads CASSLVASGTSLSYEQYF. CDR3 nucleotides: TGTGCCAGCAGCTTGGTAGCTAGCGGGACTTCCCTCTCCTACGAGCAGTACTTC.

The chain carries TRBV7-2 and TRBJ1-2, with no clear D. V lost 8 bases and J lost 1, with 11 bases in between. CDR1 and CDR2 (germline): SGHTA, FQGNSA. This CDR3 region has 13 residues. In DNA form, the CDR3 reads TGTGCCAGCCAGTCCCCCGTTAACTATGGCTACACCTTC. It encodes CASQSPVNYGYTF.

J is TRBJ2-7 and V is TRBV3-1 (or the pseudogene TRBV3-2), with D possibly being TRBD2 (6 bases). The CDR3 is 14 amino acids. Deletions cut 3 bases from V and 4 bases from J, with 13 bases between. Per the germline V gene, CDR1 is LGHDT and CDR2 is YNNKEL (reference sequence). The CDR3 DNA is TGTGCCAGCAGCCAGGGGGGAGGACGGTACGAGCAGTACTTC. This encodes CASSQGGGRYEQYF.

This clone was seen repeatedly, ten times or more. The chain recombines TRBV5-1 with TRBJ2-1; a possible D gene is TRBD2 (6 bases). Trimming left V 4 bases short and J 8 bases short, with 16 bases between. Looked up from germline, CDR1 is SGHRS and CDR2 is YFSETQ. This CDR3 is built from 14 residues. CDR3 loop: CASSLNAGMDEQFF. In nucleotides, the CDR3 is TGCGCCAGCAGCCTTAATGCGGGGATGGATGAGCAGTTCTTC.

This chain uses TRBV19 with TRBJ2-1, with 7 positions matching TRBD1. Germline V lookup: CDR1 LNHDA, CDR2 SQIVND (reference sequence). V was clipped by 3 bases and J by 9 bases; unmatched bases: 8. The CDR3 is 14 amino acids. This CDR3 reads CASSMRQGVSEQFF. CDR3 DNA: TGTGCCAGTAGTATGCGGCAGGGGGTTAGTGAGCAGTTCTTC. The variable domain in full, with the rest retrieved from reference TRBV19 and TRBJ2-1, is DGGITQSPKYLFRKEGQNVTLSCEQNLNHDAMYWYRQDPGQGLRLIYYSQIVNDFQKGDIAEGYSVSREKKESFPLTVTSAQKNPTAFYLCASSMRQGVSEQFFGPGTRLTVL.

The CDR3 region is CAWSGLTYEQYF. Written as DNA, the CDR3 is TGTGCCTGGAGCGGGTTAACCTACGAGCAGTACTTC. The chain combines TRBV30 with TRBJ2-7; D call uncertain. The V and J ends lost 3 bases and 2 bases respectively, with 8 bases between them. The CDR3 has 12 residues. Germline V CDR1 and CDR2: GTSNPN, SVGIG (reference sequence).